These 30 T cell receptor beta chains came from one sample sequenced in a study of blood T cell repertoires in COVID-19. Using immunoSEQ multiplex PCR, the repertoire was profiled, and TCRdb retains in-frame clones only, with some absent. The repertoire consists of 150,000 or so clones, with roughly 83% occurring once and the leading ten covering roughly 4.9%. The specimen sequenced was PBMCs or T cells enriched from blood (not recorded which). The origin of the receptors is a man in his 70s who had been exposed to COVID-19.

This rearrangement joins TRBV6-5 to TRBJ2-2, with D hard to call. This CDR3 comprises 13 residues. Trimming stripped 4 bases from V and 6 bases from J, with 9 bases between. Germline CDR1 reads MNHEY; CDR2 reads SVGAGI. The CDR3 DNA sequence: TGTGCCAGCAGTTCGAGAGAGGCCGGGGAGCTGTTTTTT. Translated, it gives CASSSREAGELFF.

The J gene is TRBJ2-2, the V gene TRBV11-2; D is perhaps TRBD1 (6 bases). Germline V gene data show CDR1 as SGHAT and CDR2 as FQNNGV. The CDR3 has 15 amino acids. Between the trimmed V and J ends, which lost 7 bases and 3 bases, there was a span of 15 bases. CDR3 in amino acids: CASTDDRKDTGELFF. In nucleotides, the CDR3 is TGTGCCAGCACCGACGACAGGAAGGACACCGGGGAGCTGTTTTTT.

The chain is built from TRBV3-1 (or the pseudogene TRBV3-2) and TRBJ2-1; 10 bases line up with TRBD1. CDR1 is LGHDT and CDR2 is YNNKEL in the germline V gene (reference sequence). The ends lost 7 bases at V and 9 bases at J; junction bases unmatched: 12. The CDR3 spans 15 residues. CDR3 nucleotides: TGTGCCAGCACCGGCCGGGACAGGGGTAAGGGTGAGCAGTTCTTC. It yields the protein CASTGRDRGKGEQFF.

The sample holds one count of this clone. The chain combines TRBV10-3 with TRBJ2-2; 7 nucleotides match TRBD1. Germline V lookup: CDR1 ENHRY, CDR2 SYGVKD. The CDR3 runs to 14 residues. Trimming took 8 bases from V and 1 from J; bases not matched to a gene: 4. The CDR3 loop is CAISGTENTGELFF. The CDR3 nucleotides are TGTGCCATCTCCGGGACAGAGAACACCGGGGAGCTGTTTTTT.

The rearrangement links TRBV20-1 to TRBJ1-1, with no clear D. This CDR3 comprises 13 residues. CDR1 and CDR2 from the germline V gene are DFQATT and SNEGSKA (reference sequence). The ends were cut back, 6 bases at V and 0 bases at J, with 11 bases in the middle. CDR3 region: CSASPTVNTEAFF. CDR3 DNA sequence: TGCAGTGCCAGTCCTACAGTGAACACTGAAGCTTTCTTT.

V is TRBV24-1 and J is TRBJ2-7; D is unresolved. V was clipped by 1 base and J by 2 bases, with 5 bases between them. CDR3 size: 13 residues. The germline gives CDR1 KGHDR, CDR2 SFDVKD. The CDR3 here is CATSDLIAYEQYF. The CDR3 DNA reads TGTGCCACCAGTGATTTAATAGCCTACGAGCAGTACTTC.

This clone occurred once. The CDR3 region has the DNA TGCGCCAGCAGCCCTTCCGTACAGGGGGCCGGGCGCAATCAGCCCCAGCATTTT. Translated: CASSPSVQGAGRNQPQHF. The chain combines TRBV4-1 with TRBJ1-5; 9 bases line up with TRBD1. The germline V gene encodes CDR1 MGHRA and CDR2 YSYEKL. This CDR3 comprises 18 residues. The V segment lost 4 bases and the J segment 2 bases; nucleotides outside the gene matches: 12.

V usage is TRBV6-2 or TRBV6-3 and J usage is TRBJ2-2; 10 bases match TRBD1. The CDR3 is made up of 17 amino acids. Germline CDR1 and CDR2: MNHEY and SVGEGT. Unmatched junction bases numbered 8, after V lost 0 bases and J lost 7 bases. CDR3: CASSYSRGDRGIGELFF. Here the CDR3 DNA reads TGTGCCAGCAGTTACTCGAGAGGGGACAGGGGAATCGGGGAGCTGTTTTTT.

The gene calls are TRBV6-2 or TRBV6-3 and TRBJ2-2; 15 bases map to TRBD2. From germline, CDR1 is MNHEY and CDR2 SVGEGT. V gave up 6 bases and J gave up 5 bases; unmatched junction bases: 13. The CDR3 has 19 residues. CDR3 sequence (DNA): TGTGCCAGCAGCGGACTAGCGGGGGGGCCATCGTCGCGGACCGGGGAGCTGTTTTTT. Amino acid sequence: CASSGLAGGPSSRTGELFF.

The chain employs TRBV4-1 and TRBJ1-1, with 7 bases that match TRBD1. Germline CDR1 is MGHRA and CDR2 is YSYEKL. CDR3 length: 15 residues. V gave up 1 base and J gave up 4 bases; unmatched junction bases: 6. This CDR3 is CASSQAEGASTEAFF. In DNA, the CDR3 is TGCGCCAGCAGCCAAGCGGAGGGGGCGTCCACTGAAGCTTTCTTT.

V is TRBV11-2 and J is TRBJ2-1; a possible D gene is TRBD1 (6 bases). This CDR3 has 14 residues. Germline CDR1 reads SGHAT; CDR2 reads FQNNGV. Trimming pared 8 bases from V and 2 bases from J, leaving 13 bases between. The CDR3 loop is CASRGGSAYNEQFF. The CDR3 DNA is TGTGCCAGCCGTGGGGGCAGTGCCTACAATGAGCAGTTCTTC. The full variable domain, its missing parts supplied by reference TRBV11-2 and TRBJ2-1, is EAGVAQSPRYKIIEKRQSVAFWCNPISGHATLYWYQQILGQGPKLLIQFQNNGVVDDSQLPKDRFSAERLKGVDSTLKIQPAKLEDSAVYLCASRGGSAYNEQFFGPGTRLTVL.

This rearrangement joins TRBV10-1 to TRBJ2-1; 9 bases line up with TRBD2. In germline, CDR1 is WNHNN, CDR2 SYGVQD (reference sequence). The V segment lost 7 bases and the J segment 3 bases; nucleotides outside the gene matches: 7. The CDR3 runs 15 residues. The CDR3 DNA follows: TGCGCCAGCAATTCGACTAGCGGCTTCTACAATGAGCAGTTCTTC. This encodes CASNSTSGFYNEQFF.

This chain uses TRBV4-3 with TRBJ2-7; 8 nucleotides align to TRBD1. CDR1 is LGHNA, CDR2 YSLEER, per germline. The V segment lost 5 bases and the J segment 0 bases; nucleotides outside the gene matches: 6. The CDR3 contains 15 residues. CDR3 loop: CASSFGQGGSYEQYF. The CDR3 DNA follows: TGCGCCAGCAGCTTCGGACAGGGAGGCTCCTACGAGCAGTACTTC.

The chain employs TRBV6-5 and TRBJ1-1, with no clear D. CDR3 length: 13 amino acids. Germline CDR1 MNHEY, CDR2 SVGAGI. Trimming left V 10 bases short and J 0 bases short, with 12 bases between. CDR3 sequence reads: CATGGDLNTEAFF. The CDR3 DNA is TGTGCCACCGGTGGAGATTTGAACACTGAAGCTTTCTTT.

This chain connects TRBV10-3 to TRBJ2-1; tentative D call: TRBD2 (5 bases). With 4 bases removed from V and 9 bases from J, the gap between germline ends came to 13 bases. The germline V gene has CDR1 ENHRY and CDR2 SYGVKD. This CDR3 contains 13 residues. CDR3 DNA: TGTGCCATCAGTGTATTTGAAGGAGGTGAGCAGTTCTTC. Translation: CAISVFEGGEQFF.

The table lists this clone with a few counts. The CDR3 loop reads CASSQGLAAYNEQFF. The CDR3 coding sequence is TGTGCCAGCAGCCAGGGACTAGCGGCTTACAATGAGCAGTTCTTC. This chain joins TRBV5-6 and TRBJ2-1; 11 nucleotides match TRBD2. The CDR3 covers 15 residues. Germline CDR1 and CDR2: SGHDT and YYEEEE. The V and J ends lost 4 bases and 4 bases, in that order; junction bases with no gene match: 4.

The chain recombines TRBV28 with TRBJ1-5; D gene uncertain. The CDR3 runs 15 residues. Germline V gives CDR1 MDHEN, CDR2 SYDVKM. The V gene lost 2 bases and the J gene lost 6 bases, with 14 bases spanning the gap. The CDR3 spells CASSLVVPTTQPQHF. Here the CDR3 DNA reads TGTGCCAGCAGTTTAGTAGTCCCGACTACTCAGCCCCAGCATTTT.

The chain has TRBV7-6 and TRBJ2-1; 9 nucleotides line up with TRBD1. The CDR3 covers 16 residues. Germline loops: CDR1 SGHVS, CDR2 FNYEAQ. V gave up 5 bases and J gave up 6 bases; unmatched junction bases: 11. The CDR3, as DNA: TGTGCCAGCAGCCCGTCGCCGGGACAGGGACGCAATGAGCAGTTCTTC. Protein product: CASSPSPGQGRNEQFF.

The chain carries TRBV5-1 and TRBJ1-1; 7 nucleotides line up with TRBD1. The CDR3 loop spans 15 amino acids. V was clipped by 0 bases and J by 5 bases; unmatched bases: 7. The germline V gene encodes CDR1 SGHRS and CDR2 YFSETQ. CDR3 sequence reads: CASSLETTGPTEAFF. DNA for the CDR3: TGCGCCAGCAGCTTGGAGACGACAGGGCCAACTGAAGCTTTCTTT.

CDR3: CASSISQVAGTQYF. The CDR3 DNA is TGTGCCAGTAGTATAAGCCAGGTCGCTGGGACCCAGTACTTC. The chain uses TRBV19 and TRBJ2-5; D is uncertain. The V end was cut by 2 bases, the J end by 7 bases, with 14 bases between. This CDR3 is built from 14 residues. CDR1 is LNHDA and CDR2 is SQIVND in the germline V gene (reference sequence). The variable domain in full, completed from reference TRBV19 and TRBJ2-5, reads DGGITQSPKYLFRKEGQNVTLSCEQNLNHDAMYWYRQDPGQGLRLIYYSQIVNDFQKGDIAEGYSVSREKKESFPLTVTSAQKNPTAFYLCASSISQVAGTQYFGPGTRLLVL.

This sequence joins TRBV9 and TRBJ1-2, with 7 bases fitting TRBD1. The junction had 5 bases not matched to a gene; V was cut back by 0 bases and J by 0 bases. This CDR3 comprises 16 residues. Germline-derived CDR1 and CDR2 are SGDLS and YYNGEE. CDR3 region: CASSVGTGRANYGYTF. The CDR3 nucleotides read TGTGCCAGCAGCGTAGGGACAGGTCGAGCTAACTATGGCTACACCTTC.

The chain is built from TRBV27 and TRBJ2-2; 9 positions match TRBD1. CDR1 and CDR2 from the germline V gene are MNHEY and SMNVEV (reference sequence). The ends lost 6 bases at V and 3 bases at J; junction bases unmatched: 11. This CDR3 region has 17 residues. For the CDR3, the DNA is TGTGCCAGCAGAGCTACAGGGGGCGCGGGGTACACCGGGGAGCTGTTTTTT. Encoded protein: CASRATGGAGYTGELFF.

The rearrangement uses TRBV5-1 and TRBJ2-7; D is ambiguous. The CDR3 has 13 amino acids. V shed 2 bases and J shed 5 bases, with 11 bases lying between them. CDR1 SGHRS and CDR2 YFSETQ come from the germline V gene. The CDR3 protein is CASSLIQSDEQYF. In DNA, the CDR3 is TGCGCCAGCAGCTTAATCCAGTCTGACGAGCAGTACTTC.

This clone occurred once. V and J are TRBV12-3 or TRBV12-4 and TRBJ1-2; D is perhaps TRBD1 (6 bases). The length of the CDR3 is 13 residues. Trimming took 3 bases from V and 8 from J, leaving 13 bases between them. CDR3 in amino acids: CASSFSGGGGYTF. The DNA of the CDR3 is TGTGCCAGCAGTTTTTCGGGGGGCGGCGGCTACACCTTC.

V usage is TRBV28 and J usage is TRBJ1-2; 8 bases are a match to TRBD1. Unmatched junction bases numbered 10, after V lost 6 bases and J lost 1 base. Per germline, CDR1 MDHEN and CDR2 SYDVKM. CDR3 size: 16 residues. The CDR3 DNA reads TGTGCCAGCAGGCACACCGGGACAGGCCTTAACTATGGCTACACCTTC. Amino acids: CASRHTGTGLNYGYTF.

CDR3 region: CASSSQGGYGYTF. As DNA, the CDR3 is TGTGCCAGCAGTTCCCAGGGAGGCTATGGCTACACCTTC. V gene TRBV6-2 or TRBV6-3 combines with J gene TRBJ1-2; weak D call: TRBD1 (5 bases). The V end lost 4 bases, the J end lost 4 bases, and 10 bases lay between the germline ends. The CDR3 loop spans 13 amino acids. Looked up from germline, CDR1 is MNHEY and CDR2 is SVGEGT.

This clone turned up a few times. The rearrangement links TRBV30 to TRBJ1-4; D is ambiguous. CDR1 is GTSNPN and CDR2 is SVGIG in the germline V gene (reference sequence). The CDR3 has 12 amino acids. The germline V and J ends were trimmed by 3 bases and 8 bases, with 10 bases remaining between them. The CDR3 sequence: CAWSQESEKLFF. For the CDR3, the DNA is TGTGCCTGGAGCCAGGAATCGGAAAAACTGTTTTTT. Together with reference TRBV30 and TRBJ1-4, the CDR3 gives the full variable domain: SQTIHQWPATLVQPVGSPLSLECTVEGTSNPNLYWYRQAAGRGLQLLFYSVGIGQISSEVPQNLSASRPQDRQFILSSKKLLLSDSGFYLCAWSQESEKLFFGSGTQLSVL.

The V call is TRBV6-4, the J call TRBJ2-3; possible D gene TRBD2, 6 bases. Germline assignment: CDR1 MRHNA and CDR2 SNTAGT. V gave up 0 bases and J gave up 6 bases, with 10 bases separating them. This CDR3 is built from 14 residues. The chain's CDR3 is CASSDSGGLDTQYF. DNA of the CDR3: TGTGCCAGCAGTGACTCTGGGGGGTTGGATACGCAGTATTTT.

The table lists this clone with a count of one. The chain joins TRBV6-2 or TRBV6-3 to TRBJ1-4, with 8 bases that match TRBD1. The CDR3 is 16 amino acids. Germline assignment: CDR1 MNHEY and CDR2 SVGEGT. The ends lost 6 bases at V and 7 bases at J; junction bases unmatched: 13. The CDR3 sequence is CASSSNRQGIGEKLFF. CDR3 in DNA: TGTGCCAGCAGCTCGAATCGACAGGGGATCGGTGAAAAACTGTTTTTT.

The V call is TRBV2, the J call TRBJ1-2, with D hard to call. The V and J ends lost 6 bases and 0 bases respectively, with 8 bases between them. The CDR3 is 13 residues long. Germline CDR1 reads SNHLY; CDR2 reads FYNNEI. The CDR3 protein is CASSVSANYGYTF. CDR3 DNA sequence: TGTGCCAGCAGCGTGTCGGCTAACTATGGCTACACCTTC.